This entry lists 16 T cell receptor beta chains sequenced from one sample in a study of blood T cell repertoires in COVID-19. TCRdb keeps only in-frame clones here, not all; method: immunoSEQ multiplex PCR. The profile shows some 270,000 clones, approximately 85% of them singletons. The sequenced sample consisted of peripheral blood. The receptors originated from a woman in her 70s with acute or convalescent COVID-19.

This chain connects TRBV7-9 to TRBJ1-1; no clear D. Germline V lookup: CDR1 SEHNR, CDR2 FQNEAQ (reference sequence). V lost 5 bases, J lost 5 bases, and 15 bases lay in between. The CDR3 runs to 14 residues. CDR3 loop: CASSAVRRETEAFF. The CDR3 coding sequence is TGTGCCAGCAGCGCGGTAAGGAGAGAAACTGAAGCTTTCTTT.

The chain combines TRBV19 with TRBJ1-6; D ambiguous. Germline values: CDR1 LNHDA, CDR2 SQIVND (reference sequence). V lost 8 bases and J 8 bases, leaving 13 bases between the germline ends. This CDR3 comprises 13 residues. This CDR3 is CASSDSGDSPLHF. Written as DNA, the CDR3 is TGTGCCAGTTCGGACTCAGGAGATTCACCCCTCCACTTT.

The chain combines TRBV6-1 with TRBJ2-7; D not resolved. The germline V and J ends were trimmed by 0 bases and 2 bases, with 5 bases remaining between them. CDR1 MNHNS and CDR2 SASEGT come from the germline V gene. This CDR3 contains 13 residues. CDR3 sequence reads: CASSEAPTYEQYF. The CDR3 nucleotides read TGTGCCAGCAGTGAAGCTCCCACCTACGAGCAGTACTTC.

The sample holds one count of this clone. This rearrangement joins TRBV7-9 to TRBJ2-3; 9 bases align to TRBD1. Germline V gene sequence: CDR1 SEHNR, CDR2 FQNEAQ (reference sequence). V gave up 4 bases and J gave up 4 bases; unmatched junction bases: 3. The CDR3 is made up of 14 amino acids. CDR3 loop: CASSSDRGADTQYF. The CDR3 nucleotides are TGTGCCAGCAGCTCTGACAGGGGGGCAGATACGCAGTATTTT.

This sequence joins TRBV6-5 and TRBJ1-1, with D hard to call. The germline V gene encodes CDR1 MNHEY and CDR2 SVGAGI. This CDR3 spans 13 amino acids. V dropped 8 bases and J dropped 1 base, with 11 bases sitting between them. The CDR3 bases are TGTGCCAGCCTCGGGGTAGGGAACACTGAAGCTTTCTTT. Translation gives CASLGVGNTEAFF.

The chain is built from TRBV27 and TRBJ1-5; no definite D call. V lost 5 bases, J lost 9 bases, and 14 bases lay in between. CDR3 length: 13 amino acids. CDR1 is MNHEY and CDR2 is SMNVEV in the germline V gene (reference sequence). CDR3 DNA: TGTGCCAGCAGTCGTTCGCGAGGCGCGCCCCAGCATTTT. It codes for CASSRSRGAPQHF.

Here the CDR3 DNA reads TGTGCCAGCAGCCTCAGACAGGGGACTCACTATGGCTACACCTTC. It yields the protein CASSLRQGTHYGYTF. The chain employs TRBV5-8 and TRBJ1-2; 8 positions agree with TRBD1. Germline values: CDR1 SGHTS, CDR2 YDEGEE. The V and J ends lost 4 bases and 3 bases, in that order; junction bases with no gene match: 8. The CDR3 runs 15 residues.

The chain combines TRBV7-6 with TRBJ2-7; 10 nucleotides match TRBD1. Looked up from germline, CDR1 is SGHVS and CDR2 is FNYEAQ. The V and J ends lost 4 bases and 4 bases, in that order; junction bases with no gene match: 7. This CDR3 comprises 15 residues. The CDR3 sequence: CASSSIRDRGYEQYF. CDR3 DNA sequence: TGTGCCAGCAGCTCCATAAGGGACAGGGGATACGAGCAGTACTTC.

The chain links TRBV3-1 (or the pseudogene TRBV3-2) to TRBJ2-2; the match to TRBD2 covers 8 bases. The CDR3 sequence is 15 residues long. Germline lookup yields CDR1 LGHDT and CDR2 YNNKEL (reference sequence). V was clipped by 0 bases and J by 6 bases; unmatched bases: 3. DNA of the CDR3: TGTGCCAGCAGCCAAGAACTAGCGGTGTCCGGGGAGCTGTTTTTT. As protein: CASSQELAVSGELFF.

The CDR3, as DNA: TGTGCCAGCAGGAGCGGGACTAGCGGGGGGGAGCAGTACTTC. Its protein is CASRSGTSGGEQYF. This chain connects TRBV2 to TRBJ2-7; 15 nucleotides match TRBD2. V lost 6 bases, J lost 7 bases, and 4 bases stayed unmatched. CDR1 is SNHLY and CDR2 is FYNNEI in the germline V gene. The CDR3 contains 14 residues.

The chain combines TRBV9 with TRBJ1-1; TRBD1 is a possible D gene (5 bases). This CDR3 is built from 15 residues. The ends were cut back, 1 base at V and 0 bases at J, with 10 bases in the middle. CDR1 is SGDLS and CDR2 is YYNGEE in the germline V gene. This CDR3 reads CASSVSGGMNTEAFF. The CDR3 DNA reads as TGTGCCAGCAGCGTAAGCGGGGGGATGAACACTGAAGCTTTCTTT.

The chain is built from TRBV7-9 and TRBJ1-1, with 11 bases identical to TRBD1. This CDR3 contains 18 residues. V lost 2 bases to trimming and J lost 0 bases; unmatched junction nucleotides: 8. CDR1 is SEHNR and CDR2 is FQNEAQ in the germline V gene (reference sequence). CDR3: CASSLTGTGGSMNTEAFF. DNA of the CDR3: TGTGCCAGCAGCTTAACCGGGACAGGGGGGAGCATGAACACTGAAGCTTTCTTT. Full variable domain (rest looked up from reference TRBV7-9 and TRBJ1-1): DTGVSQNPRHKITKRGQNVTFRCDPISEHNRLYWYRQTLGQGPEFLTYFQNEAQLEKSRLLSDRFSAERPKGSFSTLEIQRTEQGDSAMYLCASSLTGTGGSMNTEAFFGQGTRLTVV.

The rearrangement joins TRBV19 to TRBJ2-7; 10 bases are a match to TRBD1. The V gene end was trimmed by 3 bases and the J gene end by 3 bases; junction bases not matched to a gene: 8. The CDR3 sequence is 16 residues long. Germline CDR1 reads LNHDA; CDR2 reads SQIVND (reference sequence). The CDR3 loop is CASSMGQGIFIYEQYF. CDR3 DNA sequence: TGTGCCAGTAGTATGGGACAGGGGATTTTTATCTACGAGCAGTACTTC.

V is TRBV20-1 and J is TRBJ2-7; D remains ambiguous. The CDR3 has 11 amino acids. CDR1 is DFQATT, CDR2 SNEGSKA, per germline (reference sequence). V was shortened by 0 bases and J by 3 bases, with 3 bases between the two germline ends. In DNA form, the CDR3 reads TGCAGTGCTAGAGACAACTACGAGCAGTACTTC. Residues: CSARDNYEQYF.

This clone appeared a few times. The CDR3 spells CASSQVPGEREPFF. The CDR3 bases are TGTGCCAGCAGCCAAGTCCCGGGAGAAAGGGAACCTTTCTTT. This sequence joins TRBV3-1 (or the pseudogene TRBV3-2) and TRBJ1-1; D uncertain. The V gene's germline CDR1 is LGHDT and CDR2 YNNKEL (reference sequence). Trimming removed 1 base at V and 12 bases at J, with 18 bases between. CDR3 length: 14 amino acids.

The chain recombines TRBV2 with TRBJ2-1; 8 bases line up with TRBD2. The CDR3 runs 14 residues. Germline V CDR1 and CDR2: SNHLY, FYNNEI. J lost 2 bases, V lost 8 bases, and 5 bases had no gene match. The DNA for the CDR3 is TGTGCCAGCCTTACTAGCGGACCCTACAATGAGCAGTTCTTC. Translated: CASLTSGPYNEQFF. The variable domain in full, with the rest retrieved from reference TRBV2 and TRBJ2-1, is EPEVTQTPSHQVTQMGQEVILRCVPISNHLYFYWYRQILGQKVEFLVSFYNNEISEKSEIFDDQFSVERPDGSNFTLKIRSTKLEDSAMYFCASLTSGPYNEQFFGPGTRLTVL.